The source of this T cell receptor (beta chain) is a study of cytomegalovirus exposure and HLA in healthy donors. Study-wide results and caveats: Later analysis found that TCR beta chains associated with HLA were more clonally expanded than other, equally common chains.

As to this clone: Its target is unknown.

Primers included in the PCR were 60 Vbeta and 13 Jbeta primers. Assay used: immunoSEQ multiplex PCR; TCRdb lists only in-frame clones, some missing. The sample has about 97,000 clones, about 80% seen once. Sequencing was carried out using PBMCs. This TCR came from a man aged 35-49 years in good health and CMV-seronegative.

CDR3 amino acids: CASRLNSNQPQHF. For the CDR3, the DNA is TGTGCCAGTCGACTGAATAGTAATCAGCCCCAGCATTTT. The gene calls are TRBV6-1 and TRBJ1-5; D is uncertain. V was cut by 9 bases and J by 4 bases, with 13 bases left in between. There are 13 residues in the CDR3. The germline CDR1 and CDR2 sequences are MNHNS and SASEGT.